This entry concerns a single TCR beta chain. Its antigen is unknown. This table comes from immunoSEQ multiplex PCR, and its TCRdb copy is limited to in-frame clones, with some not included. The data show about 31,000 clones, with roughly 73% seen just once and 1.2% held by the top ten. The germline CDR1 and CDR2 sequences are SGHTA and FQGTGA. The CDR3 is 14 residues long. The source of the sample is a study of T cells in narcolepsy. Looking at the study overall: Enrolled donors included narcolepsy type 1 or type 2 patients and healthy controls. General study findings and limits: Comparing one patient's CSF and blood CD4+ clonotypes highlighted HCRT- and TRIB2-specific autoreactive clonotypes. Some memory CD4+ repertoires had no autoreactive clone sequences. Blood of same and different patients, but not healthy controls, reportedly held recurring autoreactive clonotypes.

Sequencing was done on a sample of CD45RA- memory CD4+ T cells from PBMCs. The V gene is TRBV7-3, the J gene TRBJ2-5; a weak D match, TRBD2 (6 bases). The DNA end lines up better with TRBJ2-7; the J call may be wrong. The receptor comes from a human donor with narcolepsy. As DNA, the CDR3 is TGTGCCAGCAGCTTAGATAGCGGACCCTACGAGCAGTACTTC. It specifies CASSLDSGPYEQYF.